This T cell receptor (beta chain) comes out of a study of post-analysis software for immune sequencing data. Study background: Both relapsing-remitting and secondary progressive multiple sclerosis featured among the disease courses, as did progressive-relapsing multiple sclerosis.

Unique-molecular-identifier-tagged TCR beta cDNA libraries were used. From the PCR reads, TCRdb called clonotypes with MiXCR, one entry per CDR3 protein. This sample yields about 200,000 distinct CDR3 sequences, of which approximately 30% are seen a single time; approximately 3.6% belongs to the top ten. The study's findings and limits: Pronounced co-clustering by F measure was evident among identically batched samples. Those with multiple sclerosis, the patient group, showed significantly lower normalized Chao1 diversity than controls.

This clonotype turned up a few times. Its cognate antigen is unknown. The receptor was derived from a girl aged 2 to 17 with multiple sclerosis. The specimen sequenced was blood.

Written as DNA, the CDR3 is TGTGCCAGCAGTCGGGCAGGGCCGGAGGCTTTCTTT. It specifies CASSRAGPEAFF. V is TRBV25-1 and J is TRBJ1-1; maybe TRBD1 (5 bases). Trimming stripped 5 bases from V and 11 bases from J, with 15 bases between. Germline loops: CDR1 MGHDK, CDR2 SYGVNS. This CDR3 has 12 amino acids.